Listed below are T cell receptor beta chains from one sample, sequenced in a study of regulatory T cells in long-lasting Graves disease. MiXCR was run by TCRdb on the multiplex PCR reads, yielding one entry per CDR3 protein. Seen here are roughly 490,000 distinct CDR3 sequences, around a fifth observed once, and the top ten hold about 12%. This specimen consisted of peripheral blood mononuclear cells (PBMCs), obtained when the disease was refractory, from a patient treated with antithyroid drugs. These receptors were collected from a female donor with Graves disease. The CDR3 runs from the conserved cysteine through the conserved F or W. Fields, in order: V gene, D gene, clone size, J gene, CDR3 protein, CDR3 DNA. D genes are given only for firm matches. Where a row states a size, it is once, few, many or the class of an expanded clone; other rows omit it.

>TRBV29-1|NA|few|TRBJ1-1
CSVDGDTEAFF
TGCAGCGTTGACGGAGACACTGAAGCTTTCTTT
>TRBV4-3|NA|NA|TRBJ2-7
CASSHRTGTTYEQYF
TGCGCCAGCAGCCACCGAACAGGGACCACCTACGAGCAGTACTTC
>TRBV20-1|NA|few|TRBJ1-2
CSARAIQEGGYTF
TGCAGTGCTAGAGCCATCCAAGAAGGTGGCTACACCTTC
>TRBV7-9|TRBD1|many|TRBJ2-5
CASRPNRGKEETQYF
TGTGCCAGCAGGCCTAACAGGGGAAAGGAAGAGACCCAGTACTTC
>TRBV11-2|NA|many|TRBJ1-2
CASSLGSLFRAMRGYTF
TGTGCCAGCAGCTTAGGGTCCCTCTTCAGGGCCATGAGAGGCTACACCTTC
>TRBV10-3|NA|few|TRBJ2-5
CAISEPPGETQYF
TGTGCCATCAGTGAGCCCCCCGGCGAGACCCAGTACTTC
>TRBV20-1|NA|many|TRBJ2-7
CSASLSSYEQYF
TGCAGTGCTAGCCTTAGCTCCTACGAGCAGTACTTC
>TRBV6-1|NA|few|TRBJ2-2
CAVKDGEQSNTGELFF
TGTGCCGTTAAAGATGGTGAACAGTCGAACACCGGGGAGCTGTTTTTT
>TRBV10-3|TRBD1|NA|TRBJ1-5
CAISEGQGARQPQHF
TGTGCCATCAGTGAGGGACAGGGGGCGAGGCAGCCCCAGCATTTT
>TRBV12-3/TRBV12-4|NA|few|TRBJ2-2
CASSLARTDGGELFF
TGTGCCAGCAGTTTAGCGCGGACTGATGGCGGGGAGCTGTTTTTT
>TRBV6-1|NA|many|TRBJ1-2
CASTMGVRERYGYTF
TGTGCCAGCACCATGGGGGTTAGGGAGAGGTATGGCTACACCTTC
>TRBV27|TRBD1|NA|TRBJ2-7
CASRQGTDEQYF
TGTGCCAGCAGACAAGGGACAGACGAGCAGTACTTC
>TRBV12-5|TRBD2|many|TRBJ2-7
CASGHTGLAVYEQYF
TGTGCTAGTGGTCATACTGGACTAGCGGTCTACGAGCAGTACTTC
>TRBV14|NA|few|TRBJ2-7
CASSQSSFWIEQYF
TGTGCCAGCAGCCAATCCTCCTTTTGGATCGAGCAGTACTTC
>TRBV19|NA|NA|TRBJ2-7
CASSIVLGQGGEQYF
TGTGCCAGTAGTATAGTATTAGGGCAGGGTGGCGAGCAGTACTTC
>TRBV7-9|NA|many|TRBJ1-4
CASSPPLGPPSNEKLFF
TGTGCCAGCAGCCCGCCGTTGGGTCCCCCGTCTAATGAAAAACTGTTTTTT
>TRBV5-5|TRBD2|few|TRBJ2-2
CASSWLAGGNTGELFF
TGTGCCAGCAGCTGGCTAGCGGGGGGGAACACCGGGGAGCTGTTTTTT
>TRBV9|NA|few|TRBJ2-5
CASSVDGVVLETQYF
TGTGCCAGCAGCGTAGATGGAGTTGTATTAGAGACCCAGTACTTC
>TRBV19|NA|many|TRBJ1-1
CASRRTEGTEAFF
TGTGCCAGTCGAAGGACAGAGGGCACTGAAGCTTTCTTT
>TRBV29-1|NA|few|TRBJ2-7
CSVEFGRPHEQYF
TGCAGCGTTGAATTTGGCCGTCCCCACGAGCAGTACTTC
>TRBV10-3|TRBD1|many|TRBJ2-7
CAISLYPGQGSEQYF
TGTGCCATCAGCCTCTACCCGGGACAGGGTTCCGAGCAGTACTTC
>TRBV4-3|TRBD1|NA|TRBJ1-2
CASSQDEGAEGYTF
TGCGCCAGCAGCCAAGATGAGGGGGCGGAAGGCTACACCTTC
>TRBV12-3/TRBV12-4|NA|many|TRBJ2-2
CASSLELTVNTGELFF
TGTGCCAGCAGTTTAGAATTGACGGTGAACACCGGGGAGCTGTTTTTT
>TRBV7-9|TRBD1|many|TRBJ2-7
CASSITGESYEQYF
TGTGCCAGCAGCATAACAGGGGAATCCTACGAGCAGTACTTC
>TRBV7-2|NA|few|TRBJ1-4
CASSLNAPGHNEKLFF
TGTGCCAGCAGCTTAAATGCTCCCGGGCATAATGAAAAACTGTTTTTT
>TRBV19|TRBD2|NA|TRBJ2-2
CASSTPGGRALGELFF
TGTGCCAGTAGTACTCCCGGCGGGAGGGCCCTCGGGGAGCTGTTTTTT